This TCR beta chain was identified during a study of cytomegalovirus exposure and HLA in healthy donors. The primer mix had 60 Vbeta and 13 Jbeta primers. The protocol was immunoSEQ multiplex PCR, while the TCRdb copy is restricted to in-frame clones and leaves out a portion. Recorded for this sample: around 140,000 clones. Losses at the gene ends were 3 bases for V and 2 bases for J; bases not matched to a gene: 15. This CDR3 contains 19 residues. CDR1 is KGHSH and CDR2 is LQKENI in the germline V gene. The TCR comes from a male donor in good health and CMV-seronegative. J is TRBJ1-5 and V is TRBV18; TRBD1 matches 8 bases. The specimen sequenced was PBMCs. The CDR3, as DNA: TGTGCCAGCTCACCCACCCCAGGACAGGGTGGTGATGGCAATCAGCCCCAGCATTTT. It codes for CASSPTPGQGGDGNQPQHF.